This TCR beta chain appears in the sequencing data of a study of cytomegalovirus exposure and HLA in healthy donors. Regarding the study as a whole: In a later analysis, V- and J-gene trimming of beta chains associated with a DCLRE1C missense variant, replicated independently. The majority of CMV-associated TCR beta chains were reported as apparently HLA-restricted in a later analysis. Relative to the approximately 670-donor mean, N-insertions were reportedly fewer in an Asian-associated ancestry cluster in a later analysis.

The CDR3 loop spans 19 amino acids. J was trimmed by 6 bases and V by 5 bases; bases with no gene match: 20. Germline V CDR1 and CDR2: SGHDT, YYEEEE. Points on this clone: Its specificity is unknown.

The PCR contained 60 Vbeta and 13 Jbeta primers. The protocol was immunoSEQ multiplex PCR, while the TCRdb copy is restricted to in-frame clones and leaves out a portion. Of around 100,000 clones in the sample, just under 80% were seen once. The chain employs TRBV5-6 and TRBJ2-5; 12 bases are a match to TRBD2. Sequencing input: PBMCs. This TCR was recovered from a woman in her thirties or forties in good health and CMV-seropositive. DNA of the CDR3: TGTGCCAGCAGTTCGGCCCCTCTCGGACTAGCGGGATATTCGAAGACCCAGTACTTC. Protein: CASSSAPLGLAGYSKTQYF.